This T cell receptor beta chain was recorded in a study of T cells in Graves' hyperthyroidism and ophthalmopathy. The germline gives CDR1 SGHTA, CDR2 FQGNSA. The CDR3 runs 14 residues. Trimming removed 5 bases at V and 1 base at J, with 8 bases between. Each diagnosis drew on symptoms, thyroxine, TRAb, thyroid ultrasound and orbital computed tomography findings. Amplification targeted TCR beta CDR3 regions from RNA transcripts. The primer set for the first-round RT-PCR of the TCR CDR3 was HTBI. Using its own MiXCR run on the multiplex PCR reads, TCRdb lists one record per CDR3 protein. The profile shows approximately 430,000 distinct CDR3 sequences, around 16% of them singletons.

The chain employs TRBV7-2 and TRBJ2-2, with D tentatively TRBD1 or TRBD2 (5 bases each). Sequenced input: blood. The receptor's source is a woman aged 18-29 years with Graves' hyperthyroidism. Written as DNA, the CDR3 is TGTGCCAGCAGCCCGAGGGGGAACACCGGGGAGCTGTTTTTT. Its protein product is CASSPRGNTGELFF.